This TCR beta chain comes out of a study of T-cell reconstitution after alpha-beta-depleted transplantation in children. From germline, CDR1 is MNHEY and CDR2 SVGEGT. V gave up 5 bases and J gave up 7 bases, with 17 bases separating them. This CDR3 is 15 amino acids long. Molecular barcoding with unique molecular identifiers was used for the TCRbeta library. TCRdb used MiXCR to reprocess the PCR reads, holding one entry per CDR3 protein. The data show about 510,000 distinct CDR3 sequences, around 10% seen once. Overall study findings and caveats: Expanded graft clones, several hundred of them, were reportedly the source of alpha-beta T cells about two months after transplant.

This clonotype was counted many times. The antigen is unknown. The specimen was PBMCs, mostly from graft donor cells, collected 180 days after TCRalphabeta/CD19-depleted stem cell transplant. The receptor was isolated from a female patient under 10 years old who had a stem cell transplant for aplastic anemia, so the T cells may come from the graft donor. This chain uses TRBV6-2 or TRBV6-3 with TRBJ2-2; D could derive from TRBD1 or TRBD2 (5 bases each). DNA for the CDR3: TGTGCCAGCAGTCCAAGGGACGCCCGTGTCGGGGAGCTGTTTTTT. It codes for CASSPRDARVGELFF.